This TCR beta chain was observed in a study of beta chain features in type 1 diabetes. Sequenced material consisted of expressed TCRB transcripts (all of the isolated RNA was reverse transcribed). The protocol was immunoSEQ multiplex PCR, while the TCRdb copy is restricted to in-frame clones and leaves out a portion. Among around 340,000 clones, roughly a fifth were seen once, and the ten largest hold about 0.044%. Study-level findings and limits: In comparison with healthy donors, patients had naive, central memory and Treg TCRB repertoires that appeared more similar. Moderately but significantly shorter TCRB CDR3s were found in Type 1 diabetes patients in all four CD4+ subsets.

This clone occurred a few times. Its antigen remains unknown. From germline, CDR1 is LGHNT and CDR2 FRNRAP. V was pared by 5 bases and J by 3 bases, with 10 bases between. The CDR3 totals 13 residues. The specimen was naive CD4+ T cells from blood. The sequence derives from a young woman in good health. The V call is TRBV12-5, the J call TRBJ1-2; unclear D gene. CDR3 nucleotides: TGTGCTAGTGGTCCAGACTGGGACTATGGCTACACCTTC. This codes for CASGPDWDYGYTF.